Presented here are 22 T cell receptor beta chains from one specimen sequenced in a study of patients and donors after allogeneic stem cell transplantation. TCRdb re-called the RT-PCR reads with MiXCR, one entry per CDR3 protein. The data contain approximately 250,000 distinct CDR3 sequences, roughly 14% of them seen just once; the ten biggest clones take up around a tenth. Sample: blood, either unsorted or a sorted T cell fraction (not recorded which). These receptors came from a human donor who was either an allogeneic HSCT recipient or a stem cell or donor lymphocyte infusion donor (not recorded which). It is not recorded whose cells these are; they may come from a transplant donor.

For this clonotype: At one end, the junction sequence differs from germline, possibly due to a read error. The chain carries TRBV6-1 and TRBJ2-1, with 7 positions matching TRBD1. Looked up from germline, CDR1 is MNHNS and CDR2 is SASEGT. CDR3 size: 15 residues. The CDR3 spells CASSEEGGPYNDQFF. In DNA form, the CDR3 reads TGTGCCAGCAGTGAAGAAGGGGGCCCTTACAATGATCAGTTCTTC.

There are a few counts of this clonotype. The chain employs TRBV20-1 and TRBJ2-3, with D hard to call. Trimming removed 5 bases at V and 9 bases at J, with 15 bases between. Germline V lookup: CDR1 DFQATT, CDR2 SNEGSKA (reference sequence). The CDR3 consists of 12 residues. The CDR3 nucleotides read TGCAGTGCTTCAGTAATCTTGGGGACGCAGTATTTT. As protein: CSASVILGTQYF.

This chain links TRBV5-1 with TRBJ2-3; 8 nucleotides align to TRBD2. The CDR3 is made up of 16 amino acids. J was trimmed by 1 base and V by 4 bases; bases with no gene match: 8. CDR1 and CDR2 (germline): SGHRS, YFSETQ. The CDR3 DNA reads TGCGCCAGCAGCGGAGAAGCGGGGGCGGGCACAGATACGCAGTATTTT. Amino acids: CASSGEAGAGTDTQYF.

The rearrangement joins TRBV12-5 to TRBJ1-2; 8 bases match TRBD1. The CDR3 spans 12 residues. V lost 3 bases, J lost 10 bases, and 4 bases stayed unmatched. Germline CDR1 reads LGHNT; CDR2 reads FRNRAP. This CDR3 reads CASGLGTGAYTF. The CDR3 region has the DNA TGTGCTAGTGGTTTAGGGACAGGAGCCTACACCTTC.

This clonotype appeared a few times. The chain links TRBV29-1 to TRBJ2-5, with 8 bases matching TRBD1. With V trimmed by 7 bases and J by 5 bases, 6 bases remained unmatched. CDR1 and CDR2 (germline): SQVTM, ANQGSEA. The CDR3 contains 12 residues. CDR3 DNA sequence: TGCAGCGGCGGACAGGGTTCGGAGACCCAGTACTTC. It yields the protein CSGGQGSETQYF. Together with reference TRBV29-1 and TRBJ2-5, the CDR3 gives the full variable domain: SAVISQKPSRDICQRGTSLTIQCQVDSQVTMMFWYRQQPGQSLTLIATANQGSEATYESGFVIDKFPISRPNLTFSTLTVSNMSPEDSSIYLCSGGQGSETQYFGPGTRLLVL.

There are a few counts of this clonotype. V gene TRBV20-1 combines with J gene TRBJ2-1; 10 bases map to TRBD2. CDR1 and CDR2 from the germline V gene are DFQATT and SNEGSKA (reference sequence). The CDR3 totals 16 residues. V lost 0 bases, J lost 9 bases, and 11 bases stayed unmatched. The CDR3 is CSARDPSGRAWVEQFF. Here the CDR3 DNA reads TGCAGTGCTAGAGATCCGAGCGGGAGGGCCTGGGTTGAGCAGTTCTTC.

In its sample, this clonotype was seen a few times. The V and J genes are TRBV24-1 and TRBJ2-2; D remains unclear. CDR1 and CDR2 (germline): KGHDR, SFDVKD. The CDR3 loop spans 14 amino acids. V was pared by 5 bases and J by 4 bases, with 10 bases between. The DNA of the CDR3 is TGTGCCACCAGTGGAACGGATGGCACCGGGGAGCTGTTTTTT. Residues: CATSGTDGTGELFF.

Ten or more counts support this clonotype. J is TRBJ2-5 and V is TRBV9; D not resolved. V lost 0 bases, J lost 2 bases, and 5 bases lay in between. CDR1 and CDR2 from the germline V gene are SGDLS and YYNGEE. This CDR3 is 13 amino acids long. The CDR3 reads CASSVGFQETQYF. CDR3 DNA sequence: TGTGCCAGCAGCGTAGGGTTTCAAGAGACCCAGTACTTC.

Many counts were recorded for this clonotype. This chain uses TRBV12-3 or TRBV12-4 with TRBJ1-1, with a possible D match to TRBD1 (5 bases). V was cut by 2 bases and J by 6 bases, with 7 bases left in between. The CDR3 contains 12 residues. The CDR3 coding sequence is TGTGCCAGCAGTTTATCGGGGGCTGAAGCTTTCTTT. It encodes CASSLSGAEAFF.

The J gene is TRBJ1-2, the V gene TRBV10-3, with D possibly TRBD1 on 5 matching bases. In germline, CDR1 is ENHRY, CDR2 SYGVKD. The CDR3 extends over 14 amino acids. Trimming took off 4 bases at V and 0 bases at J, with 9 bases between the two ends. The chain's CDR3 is CAISGGPPNYGYTF. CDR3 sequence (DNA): TGTGCCATCAGTGGGGGACCCCCTAACTATGGCTACACCTTC.

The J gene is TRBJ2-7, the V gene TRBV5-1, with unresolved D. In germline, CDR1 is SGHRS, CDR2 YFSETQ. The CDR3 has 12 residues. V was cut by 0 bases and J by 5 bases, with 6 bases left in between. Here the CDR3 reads CASSLVSNEQYF. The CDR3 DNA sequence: TGCGCCAGCAGCTTGGTCAGCAACGAGCAGTACTTC. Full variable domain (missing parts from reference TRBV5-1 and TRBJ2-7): KAGVTQTPRYLIKTRGQQVTLSCSPISGHRSVSWYQQTPGQGLQFLFEYFSETQRNKGNFPGRFSGRQFSNSRSEMNVSTLELGDSALYLCASSLVSNEQYFGPGTRLTVT.

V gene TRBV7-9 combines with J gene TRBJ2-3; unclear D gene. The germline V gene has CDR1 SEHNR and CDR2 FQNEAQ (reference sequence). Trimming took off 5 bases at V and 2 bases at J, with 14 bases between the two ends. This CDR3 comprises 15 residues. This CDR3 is CASSPAFGSTDTQYF. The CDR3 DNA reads TGTGCCAGCAGCCCCGCCTTCGGGTCCACAGATACGCAGTATTTT.

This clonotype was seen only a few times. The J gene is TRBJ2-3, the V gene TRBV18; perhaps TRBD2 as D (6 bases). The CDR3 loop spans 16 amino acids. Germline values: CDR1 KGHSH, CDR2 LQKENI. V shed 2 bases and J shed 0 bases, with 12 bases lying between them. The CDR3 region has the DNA TGTGCCAGCTCACCAGTGACTAGTGCTAGCACAGATACGCAGTATTTT. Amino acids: CASSPVTSASTDTQYF.

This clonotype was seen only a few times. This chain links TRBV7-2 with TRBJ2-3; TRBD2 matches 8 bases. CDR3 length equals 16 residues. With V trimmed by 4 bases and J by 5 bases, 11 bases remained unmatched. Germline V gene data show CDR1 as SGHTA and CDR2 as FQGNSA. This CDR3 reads CASSYRSGGPGDTQYF. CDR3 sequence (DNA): TGTGCCAGCAGCTACCGTTCGGGGGGGCCTGGAGATACGCAGTATTTT.

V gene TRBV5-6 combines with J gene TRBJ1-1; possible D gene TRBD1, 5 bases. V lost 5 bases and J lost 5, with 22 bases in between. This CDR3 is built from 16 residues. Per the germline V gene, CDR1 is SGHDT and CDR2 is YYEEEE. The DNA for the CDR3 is TGTGCCAGCAGTAACGACAGAGAGGGTATGGGGACTGAAGCTTTCTTT. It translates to CASSNDREGMGTEAFF.

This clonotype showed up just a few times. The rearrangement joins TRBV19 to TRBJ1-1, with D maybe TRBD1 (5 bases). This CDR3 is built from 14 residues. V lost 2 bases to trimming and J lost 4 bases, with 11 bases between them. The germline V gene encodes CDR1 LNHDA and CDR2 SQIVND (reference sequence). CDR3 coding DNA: TGTGCCAGTAGTATAATGGCAGGGATCACTGAAGCTTTCTTT. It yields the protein CASSIMAGITEAFF.

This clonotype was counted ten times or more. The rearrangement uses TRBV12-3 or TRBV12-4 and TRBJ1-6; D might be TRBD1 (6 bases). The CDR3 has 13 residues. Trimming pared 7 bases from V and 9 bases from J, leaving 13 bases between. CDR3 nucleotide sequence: TGTGCCAGCACTCCAGACAGGAGTTCACCCCTCCACTTT. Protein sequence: CASTPDRSSPLHF.

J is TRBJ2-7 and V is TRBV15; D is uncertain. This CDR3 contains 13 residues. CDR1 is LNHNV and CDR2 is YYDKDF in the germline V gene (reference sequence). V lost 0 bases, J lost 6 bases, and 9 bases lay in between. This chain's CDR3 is CATSRDRVGEQYF. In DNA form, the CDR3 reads TGTGCCACCAGCAGAGATAGAGTGGGCGAGCAGTACTTC.

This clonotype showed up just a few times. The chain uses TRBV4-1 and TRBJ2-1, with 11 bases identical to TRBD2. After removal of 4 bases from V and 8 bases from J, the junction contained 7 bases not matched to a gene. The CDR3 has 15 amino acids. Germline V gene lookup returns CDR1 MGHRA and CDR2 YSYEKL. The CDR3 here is CASSPGTSGGDEQFF. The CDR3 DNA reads TGCGCCAGCAGCCCCGGGACTAGCGGCGGAGATGAGCAGTTCTTC.

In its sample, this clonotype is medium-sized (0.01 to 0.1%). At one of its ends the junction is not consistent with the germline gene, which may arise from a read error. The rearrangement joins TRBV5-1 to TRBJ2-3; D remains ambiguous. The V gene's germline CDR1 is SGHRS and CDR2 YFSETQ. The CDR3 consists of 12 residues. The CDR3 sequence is CASSLSTDTQYF. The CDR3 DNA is TGTGCCAGCAGCTTGAGCACAGATACGCAGTATTTT.

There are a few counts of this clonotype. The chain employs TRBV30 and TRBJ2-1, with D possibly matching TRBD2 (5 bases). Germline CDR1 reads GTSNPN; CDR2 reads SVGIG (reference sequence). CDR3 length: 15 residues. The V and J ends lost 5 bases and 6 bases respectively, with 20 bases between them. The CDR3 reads CAWSQGSSVTNEQFF. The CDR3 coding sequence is TGTGCCTGGTCCCAAGGGAGTAGCGTAACCAATGAGCAGTTCTTC.

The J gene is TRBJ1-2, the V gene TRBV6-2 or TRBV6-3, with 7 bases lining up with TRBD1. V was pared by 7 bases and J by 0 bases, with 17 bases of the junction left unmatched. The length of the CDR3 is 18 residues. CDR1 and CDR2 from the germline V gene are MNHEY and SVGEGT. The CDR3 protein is CASNLQGESRRANYGYTF. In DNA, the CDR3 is TGTGCCAGCAATCTTCAGGGGGAATCTCGCAGAGCTAACTATGGCTACACCTTC.